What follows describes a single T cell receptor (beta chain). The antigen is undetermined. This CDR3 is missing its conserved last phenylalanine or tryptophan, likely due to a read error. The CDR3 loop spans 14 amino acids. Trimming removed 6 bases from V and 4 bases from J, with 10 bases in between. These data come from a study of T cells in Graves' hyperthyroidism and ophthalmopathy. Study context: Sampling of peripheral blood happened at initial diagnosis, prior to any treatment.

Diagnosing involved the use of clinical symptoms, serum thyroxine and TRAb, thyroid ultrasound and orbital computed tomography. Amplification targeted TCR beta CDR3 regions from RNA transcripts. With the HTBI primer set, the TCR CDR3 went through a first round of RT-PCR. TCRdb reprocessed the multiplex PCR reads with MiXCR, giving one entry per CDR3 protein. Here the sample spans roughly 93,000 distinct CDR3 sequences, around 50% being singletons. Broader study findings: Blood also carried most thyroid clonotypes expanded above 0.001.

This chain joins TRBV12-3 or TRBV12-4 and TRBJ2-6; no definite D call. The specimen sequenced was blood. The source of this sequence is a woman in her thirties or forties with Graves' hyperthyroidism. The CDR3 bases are TGTGCCAGCAGCCAAGACACAGGGGCCAACGTCCTGACTTCC. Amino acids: CASSQDTGANVLTS.